This TCR beta chain was sequenced during a study of blood T cell repertoires in COVID-19. The overall study: COVID-19 samples collected from the United States, Italy and Spain covered acute and convalescent phases. From T cells, B-cell-depleted T cells, or PBMCs came the material, which was cDNA or gDNA.

The CDR3 loop spans 16 amino acids. The trim removed 5 bases at V and 4 bases at J, leaving 8 bases unmatched. Germline assignment: CDR1 SGHRS and CDR2 YFSETQ. Methods used by the authors: Nucleated cell counts were estimated from reference gene primer amplification. Clones were read by immunoSEQ multiplex PCR, and TCRdb kept only the in-frame ones, dropping some. D and trimming were read from the DNA, whereas the V and J calls and clone size are those reported in that table. Seen here are more than 45,000 clones, 90% observed once, and the top ten hold about 3.4%. The sequencing input was peripheral blood. The chain couples TRBV5-1 to TRBJ2-2, with 10 bases aligning to TRBD2. This clonotype originated in a human donor in a cohort sampled during active COVID-19. CDR3 DNA: TGCGCCAGCAGGCCTAGCGGGAGAGGGTTCACCGGGGAGCTGTTTTTT. Its translation is CASRPSGRGFTGELFF.